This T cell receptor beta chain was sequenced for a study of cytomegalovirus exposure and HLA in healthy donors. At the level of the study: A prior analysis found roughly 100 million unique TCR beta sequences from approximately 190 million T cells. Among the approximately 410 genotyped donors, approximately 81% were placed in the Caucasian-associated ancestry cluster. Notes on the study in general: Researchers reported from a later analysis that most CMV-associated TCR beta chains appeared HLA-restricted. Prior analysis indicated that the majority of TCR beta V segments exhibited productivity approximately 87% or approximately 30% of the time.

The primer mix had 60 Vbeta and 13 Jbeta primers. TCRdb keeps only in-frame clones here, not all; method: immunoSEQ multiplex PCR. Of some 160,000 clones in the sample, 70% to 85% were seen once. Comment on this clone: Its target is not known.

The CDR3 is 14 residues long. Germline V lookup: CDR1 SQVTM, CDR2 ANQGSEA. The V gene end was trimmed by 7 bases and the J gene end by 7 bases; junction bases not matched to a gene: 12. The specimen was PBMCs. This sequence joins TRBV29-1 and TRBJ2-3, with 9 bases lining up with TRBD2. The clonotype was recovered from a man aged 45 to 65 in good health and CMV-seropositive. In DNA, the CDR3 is TGCAGCGCTCAGCGGGGGGCGGAAATTAATACGCAGTATTTT. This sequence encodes CSAQRGAEINTQYF.